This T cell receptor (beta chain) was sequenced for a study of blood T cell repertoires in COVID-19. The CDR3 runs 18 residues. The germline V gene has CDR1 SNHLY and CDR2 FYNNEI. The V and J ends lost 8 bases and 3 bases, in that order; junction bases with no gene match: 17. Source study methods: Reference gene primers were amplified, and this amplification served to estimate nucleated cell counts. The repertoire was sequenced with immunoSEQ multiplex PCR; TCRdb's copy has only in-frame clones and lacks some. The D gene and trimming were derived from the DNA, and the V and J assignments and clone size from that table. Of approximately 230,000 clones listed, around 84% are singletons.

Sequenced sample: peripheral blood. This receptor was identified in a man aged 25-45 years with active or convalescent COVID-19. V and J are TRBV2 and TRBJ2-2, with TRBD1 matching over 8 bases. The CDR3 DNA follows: TGTGCCAGCGTCGACCTGACGGGTTACAGGGGGTACACCGGGGAGCTGTTTTTT. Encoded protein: CASVDLTGYRGYTGELFF.